This is a list of T cell receptor beta chains from one sample in a study of cytomegalovirus exposure and HLA in healthy donors. The method was immunoSEQ multiplex PCR; TCRdb's version includes in-frame clones alone and lacks a portion of them. This sample has 150,000 to 200,000 clones, with about 90% found just once. Sequencing input: PBMCs. These receptors were taken from a man aged 18 to 29 in good health and CMV-seropositive. Each CDR3 is given with its conserved first and last residue. The D gene is left open where the match is weak. Not every row has a clone size; where given, it reads once, few, many or a size class.

CDR3 DNA: TGCGCCAGCAGCTTGCGGGGGAGTCCGACTCACAATGAGCAGTTCTTC
CDR3 protein: CASSLRGSPTHNEQFF
J gene: TRBJ2-1
D gene: .
V gene: TRBV5-1
clone size: .

CDR3 DNA: TGTGCCAGCAGTCCTCGACTAGCGGGAGATGGCGAGCAGTACTTC
CDR3 protein: CASSPRLAGDGEQYF
J gene: TRBJ2-7
D gene: TRBD2
V gene: TRBV28
clone size: .

CDR3 DNA: TGTGCCAGCAGTTCCGTCTCTGGGGCCAACGTCCTGACTTTC
CDR3 protein: CASSSVSGANVLTF
J gene: TRBJ2-6
D gene: .
V gene: TRBV28
clone size: .

CDR3 DNA: TGTGCCTGGAACAGGGGGCTTAACTATGGCTACACCTTC
CDR3 protein: CAWNRGLNYGYTF
J gene: TRBJ1-2
D gene: TRBD1
V gene: TRBV30
clone size: .

CDR3 DNA: TGTGCCAGCAGCTCAAACAGGGGGCGGGCTGAAGCTTTCTTT
CDR3 protein: CASSSNRGRAEAFF
J gene: TRBJ1-1
D gene: TRBD1
V gene: TRBV13
clone size: .

CDR3 DNA: TGTGCCAGCAGCTTAAGGAACGGGAGATACGAGCAGTACTTC
CDR3 protein: CASSLRNGRYEQYF
J gene: TRBJ2-7
D gene: .
V gene: TRBV7-6
clone size: .

CDR3 DNA: TGTGCCACCAGCAGAGTCGGGGGAGTTGGCGAGCAGTACTTC
CDR3 protein: CATSRVGGVGEQYF
J gene: TRBJ2-7
D gene: .
V gene: TRBV15
clone size: .

CDR3 DNA: TGTGCCAGCAGCTCGGGATTCGGCTACGAGCAGTACTTC
CDR3 protein: CASSSGFGYEQYF
J gene: TRBJ2-7
D gene: .
V gene: TRBV11-2
clone size: .

CDR3 DNA: TGTGCCAGCAGCGTAGAACAGGGAAATGAGCAGTTCTTC
CDR3 protein: CASSVEQGNEQFF
J gene: TRBJ2-1
D gene: .
V gene: TRBV9
clone size: .

CDR3 DNA: TGCGCCAGCAGCCCACAAGGGCAACAGGGGGTAGCCAAAAACATTCAGTACTTC
CDR3 protein: CASSPQGQQGVAKNIQYF
J gene: TRBJ2-4
D gene: TRBD1
V gene: TRBV4-1
clone size: .

CDR3 DNA: TGTGCCAGCAGCCCCAGCTATGGCTACACCTTC
CDR3 protein: CASSPSYGYTF
J gene: TRBJ1-2
D gene: .
V gene: TRBV7-9
clone size: .

CDR3 DNA: TGTGCCAGCAGCCCTGGGACAGACTATGGCTACACCTTC
CDR3 protein: CASSPGTDYGYTF
J gene: TRBJ1-2
D gene: TRBD1
V gene: TRBV7-2
clone size: .

CDR3 DNA: TGCGCCAGCAGCCATCCCCAGCGGGCAGATACGCAGTATTTT
CDR3 protein: CASSHPQRADTQYF
J gene: TRBJ2-3
D gene: .
V gene: TRBV4-1
clone size: .

CDR3 DNA: TGTGCCAGCAGCTCCTACCGTATGCCCTACGAGCAGTACTTC
CDR3 protein: CASSSYRMPYEQYF
J gene: TRBJ2-7
D gene: .
V gene: TRBV11-2
clone size: .

CDR3 DNA: TGTGCCAGCAGTGAAGGACTAGCGGGAGCAGATACGCAGTATTTT
CDR3 protein: CASSEGLAGADTQYF
J gene: TRBJ2-3
D gene: TRBD2
V gene: TRBV6-1
clone size: .

CDR3 DNA: TGTGCCAGCAGTTCCTCCGGGACAGGGAATGAAAAACTGTTTTTT
CDR3 protein: CASSSSGTGNEKLFF
J gene: TRBJ1-4
D gene: TRBD1
V gene: TRBV28
clone size: .

CDR3 DNA: TGCGCCAGCAGCTTGGACAGGGACACTGAAGCTTTCTTT
CDR3 protein: CASSLDRDTEAFF
J gene: TRBJ1-1
D gene: .
V gene: TRBV5-1
clone size: .

CDR3 DNA: TGTGCCAGCTCACCTCCGGGTCGCGGGAGGGCCGCAGATACGCAGTATTTT
CDR3 protein: CASSPPGRGRAADTQYF
J gene: TRBJ2-3
D gene: TRBD2
V gene: TRBV18
clone size: .

CDR3 DNA: TGTGCCAGCAGCTTAGGGGAGGCCCAAGAGACCCAGTACTTC
CDR3 protein: CASSLGEAQETQYF
J gene: TRBJ2-5
D gene: .
V gene: TRBV7-6
clone size: .

CDR3 DNA: TGTGCCAGCAGCCCCTCGACTAGTTCTACTTTGGCCCAGTACTTC
CDR3 protein: CASSPSTSSTLAQYF
J gene: TRBJ2-5
D gene: .
V gene: TRBV9
clone size: .

CDR3 DNA: TGCGCCAGCAGCCCGGAGGCATCCAGTACGCCCTATGGCTACACCTTC
CDR3 protein: CASSPEASSTPYGYTF
J gene: TRBJ1-2
D gene: .
V gene: TRBV4-1
clone size: many

CDR3 DNA: TGTGCCAGTAGGCCGGACTCCCGGACAGGGCGGTATGGCTACACCTTC
CDR3 protein: CASRPDSRTGRYGYTF
J gene: TRBJ1-2
D gene: TRBD1
V gene: TRBV19
clone size: .

CDR3 DNA: TGTGCCAGCAGTGGTCTCACGCCGGCCTACGAGCAGTACTTC
CDR3 protein: CASSGLTPAYEQYF
J gene: TRBJ2-7
D gene: .
V gene: TRBV13
clone size: .

CDR3 DNA: TGTGCCAGCAGCCCGGGACTACACTACGAGCAGTACTTC
CDR3 protein: CASSPGLHYEQYF
J gene: TRBJ2-7
D gene: TRBD2
V gene: TRBV2
clone size: .

CDR3 DNA: TGTGCCAGCAGCGTACGACCCCCGGACAGGGGGACCGGGGAGCTGTTTTTT
CDR3 protein: CASSVRPPDRGTGELFF
J gene: TRBJ2-2
D gene: TRBD1
V gene: TRBV9
clone size: .

CDR3 DNA: TGTGCCAGCAGCTTAGTATCCTCTTACAATGAGCAGTTCTTC
CDR3 protein: CASSLVSSYNEQFF
J gene: TRBJ2-1
D gene: .
V gene: TRBV11-3
clone size: once

CDR3 DNA: TGTGCCAGCAGCAGGGGCGTGGGGGAGACCCAGTACTTC
CDR3 protein: CASSRGVGETQYF
J gene: TRBJ2-5
D gene: .
V gene: TRBV28
clone size: .

CDR3 DNA: TGTGCCTGGAGTGTCATCCGGGGTTTAGAAGAAAAACTGTTTTTT
CDR3 protein: CAWSVIRGLEEKLFF
J gene: TRBJ1-4
D gene: .
V gene: TRBV30
clone size: .

CDR3 DNA: TGTGCCAGCAGTGACTATGCTAGCGGGACTAATTCGCAGTATTTT
CDR3 protein: CASSDYASGTNSQYF
J gene: TRBJ2-3
D gene: TRBD2
V gene: TRBV6-4
clone size: .

CDR3 DNA: TGTGCCAGCAGTGAACTACTCGCTAGCACAGATACGCAGTATTTT
CDR3 protein: CASSELLASTDTQYF
J gene: TRBJ2-3
D gene: .
V gene: TRBV25-1
clone size: .

CDR3 DNA: TGTGCCAGCAGCTTAGCTTCGGGACAAACCCACGAGCAGTACTTC
CDR3 protein: CASSLASGQTHEQYF
J gene: TRBJ2-7
D gene: .
V gene: TRBV7-9
clone size: .

CDR3 DNA: TGCGCCAGCAGCGCCGGGACTAGCGGGAGTCGGTATGGCACAGATACGCAGTATTTT
CDR3 protein: CASSAGTSGSRYGTDTQYF
J gene: TRBJ2-3
D gene: TRBD2
V gene: TRBV5-1
clone size: .

CDR3 DNA: TGTGCCAGCAGTTTAGGTCTAGCGGAAAGCACAGATACGCAGTATTTT
CDR3 protein: CASSLGLAESTDTQYF
J gene: TRBJ2-3
D gene: TRBD2
V gene: TRBV28
clone size: .

CDR3 DNA: TGTGCCAGCAGCCAGGCAGGGGGCGCGGAGACCCAGTACTTC
CDR3 protein: CASSQAGGAETQYF
J gene: TRBJ2-5
D gene: TRBD1
V gene: TRBV14
clone size: .

CDR3 DNA: TGTGCCAGCAGTTACTTTCAGGCAACTAATGAAAAACTGTTTTTT
CDR3 protein: CASSYFQATNEKLFF
J gene: TRBJ1-4
D gene: .
V gene: TRBV6-5
clone size: .

CDR3 DNA: TGTGCCAGCAGTTTCACCAGGGCGGACTACGAGCAGTACTTC
CDR3 protein: CASSFTRADYEQYF
J gene: TRBJ2-7
D gene: .
V gene: TRBV27
clone size: .

CDR3 DNA: TGTGCCACCAGCAGTCGACAGGATCCGAACACTGAAGCTTTCTTT
CDR3 protein: CATSSRQDPNTEAFF
J gene: TRBJ1-1
D gene: .
V gene: TRBV15
clone size: .

CDR3 DNA: TGTGCCAGCAGCCGTACAGGGGGAGACCACACCGGGGAGCTGTTTTTT
CDR3 protein: CASSRTGGDHTGELFF
J gene: TRBJ2-2
D gene: TRBD1
V gene: TRBV6-6
clone size: .

CDR3 DNA: TGTGCTAGCAGCCCGTTCCTAGCGGGAAAAGCCGGGGAGCTGTTTTTT
CDR3 protein: CASSPFLAGKAGELFF
J gene: TRBJ2-2
D gene: TRBD2
V gene: TRBV7-7
clone size: .

CDR3 DNA: TGTGCCAGCAGCTTAGGGACTTACAGGGGAAAGATGAACACTGAAGCTTTCTTT
CDR3 protein: CASSLGTYRGKMNTEAFF
J gene: TRBJ1-1
D gene: TRBD1
V gene: TRBV11-2
clone size: .

CDR3 DNA: TGTGCCAGCAGCTTGGACAGTAGAGACTATGGCTACACCTTC
CDR3 protein: CASSLDSRDYGYTF
J gene: TRBJ1-2
D gene: .
V gene: TRBV5-8
clone size: .

CDR3 DNA: TGCAGCGTGGGGGGGACTAGCCTATCGAATGAGCAGTTCTTC
CDR3 protein: CSVGGTSLSNEQFF
J gene: TRBJ2-1
D gene: TRBD2
V gene: TRBV29-1
clone size: .

CDR3 DNA: TGTGCCAGTAGTAAACCTACAGGGTACAATGAGCAGTTCTTC
CDR3 protein: CASSKPTGYNEQFF
J gene: TRBJ2-1
D gene: .
V gene: TRBV19
clone size: .

CDR3 DNA: TGTGCCAGCAGTCGGCCCGGGGCTAATGAAAAACTGTTTTTT
CDR3 protein: CASSRPGANEKLFF
J gene: TRBJ1-4
D gene: .
V gene: TRBV7-2
clone size: .

CDR3 DNA: TGTGCCAGCAGCTCGCAGGTGCAGGGAAGCACAGATACGCAGTATTTT
CDR3 protein: CASSSQVQGSTDTQYF
J gene: TRBJ2-3
D gene: .
V gene: TRBV5-4
clone size: once

CDR3 DNA: TGTGCCAGCAGTTATACCGGGACAGGGACTCCTGGGGCCAACGTCCTGACTTTC
CDR3 protein: CASSYTGTGTPGANVLTF
J gene: TRBJ2-6
D gene: TRBD1
V gene: TRBV11-2
clone size: .

CDR3 DNA: TGTGCCAGCAGCTTAGTCTGGGGAGACACCGGGGAGCTGTTTTTT
CDR3 protein: CASSLVWGDTGELFF
J gene: TRBJ2-2
D gene: .
V gene: TRBV7-2
clone size: .

CDR3 DNA: TGTGCCAGCAGCTTAGACCCAGTCGAAGGGAGTCCCGTCCCCAACGAGCAGTACTTC
CDR3 protein: CASSLDPVEGSPVPNEQYF
J gene: TRBJ2-7
D gene: .
V gene: TRBV7-6
clone size: .